This passage covers 6 T cell receptor beta chains from one sample sequenced in a study of cytomegalovirus exposure and HLA in healthy donors. Only in-frame clones appear in the TCRdb table, and some are missing; sequencing was by immunoSEQ multiplex PCR. The sample has fewer than 150,000 clones; approximately 89% are singletons. Specimen: PBMCs. The receptors were sampled from a man between 18 and 35 years old in good health and CMV-seronegative.

The V gene is TRBV4-2, the J gene TRBJ2-7, with D possibly matching TRBD2 (5 bases). The CDR3 sequence is 14 residues long. From germline, CDR1 is LGHNA and CDR2 YNFKEQ. The V end was cut by 0 bases, the J end by 6 bases, with 12 bases between. The CDR3 reads CASSQDSGSGEQYF. The CDR3 DNA reads TGTGCCAGCAGCCAAGATTCGGGGTCGGGCGAGCAGTACTTC.

V gene TRBV6-5 combines with J gene TRBJ2-3; D might be TRBD1 (5 bases). The CDR3 loop spans 14 amino acids. Per the germline V gene, CDR1 is MNHEY and CDR2 is SVGAGI. Trimming removed 4 bases from V and 2 bases from J, with 10 bases in between. The CDR3 nucleotides are TGTGCCAGCAGTTGGGGCTCGTCCACAGATACGCAGTATTTT. Translated: CASSWGSSTDTQYF.

This chain uses TRBV19 with TRBJ1-5, with D maybe TRBD1 (6 bases). This CDR3 is 15 amino acids long. Germline CDR1 is LNHDA and CDR2 is SQIVND (reference sequence). Trimming cost V 3 bases and J 3 bases, with 12 bases left between them. The CDR3 spells CASSMQTGVNQPQHF. The DNA of the CDR3 is TGTGCCAGTAGTATGCAGACAGGAGTCAATCAGCCCCAGCATTTT. The variable domain in full, with the rest retrieved from reference TRBV19 and TRBJ1-5, is DGGITQSPKYLFRKEGQNVTLSCEQNLNHDAMYWYRQDPGQGLRLIYYSQIVNDFQKGDIAEGYSVSREKKESFPLTVTSAQKNPTAFYLCASSMQTGVNQPQHFGDGTRLSIL.

This rearrangement joins TRBV28 to TRBJ2-7, with 9 bases matching TRBD1. The junction had 4 bases not matched to a gene; V was cut back by 5 bases and J by 5 bases. Per germline, CDR1 MDHEN and CDR2 SYDVKM. The CDR3 spans 13 residues. CDR3 bases: TGTGCCAGCAGTATTACAGGGGGCAACGAGCAGTACTTC. It is translated as CASSITGGNEQYF.

J is TRBJ2-1 and V is TRBV5-1; 8 bases are shared with TRBD1. Germline trimming cut 0 bases from V and 8 bases from J; bases unmatched to any gene: 4. This CDR3 comprises 14 residues. CDR1 and CDR2 (germline): SGHRS, YFSETQ. Here the CDR3 reads CASSLVDREHEQFF. In nucleotides, the CDR3 is TGCGCCAGCAGCTTGGTGGACAGGGAGCATGAGCAGTTCTTC.

The chain links TRBV7-8 to TRBJ2-7, with D possibly being TRBD2 (5 bases). This CDR3 spans 12 amino acids. Trimming removed 5 bases at V and 5 bases at J, with 10 bases between. Germline-derived CDR1 and CDR2 are SGHVS and FQNEAQ. CDR3 sequence reads: CASSPAEDEQYF. The CDR3 nucleotides are TGTGCCAGCAGCCCCGCGGAGGACGAGCAGTACTTC. The full variable domain, rest sourced from reference TRBV7-8 and TRBJ2-7, is GAGVSQSPRYKVAKRGQDVALRCDPISGHVSLFWYQQALGQGPEFLTYFQNEAQLDKSGLPSDRFFAERPEGSVSTLKIQRTQQEDSAVYLCASSPAEDEQYFGPGTRLTVT.